The 26 T cell receptor beta chains reported below all come from one sample, sequenced in a study of T cell responses to AZD1222 COVID-19 vaccine. This table comes from immunoSEQ multiplex PCR, and its TCRdb copy is limited to in-frame clones, with some not included. The table shows 70,000 to 90,000 clones, with more than 70% occurring only once. The specimen was peripheral blood, collected on day 0 of AZD1222 vaccination. The receptors stem from an adult in good health.

The chain employs TRBV2 and TRBJ2-7, with D unresolved. Germline V gene sequence: CDR1 SNHLY, CDR2 FYNNEI. CDR3 size: 13 residues. V lost 4 bases and J 2 bases, leaving 9 bases between the germline ends. The CDR3 is CASSAWATYEQYF. The CDR3 region has the DNA TGTGCCAGCAGTGCCTGGGCTACCTACGAGCAGTACTTC. Full variable domain (outside the CDR3, taken from reference TRBV2 and TRBJ2-7): EPEVTQTPSHQVTQMGQEVILRCVPISNHLYFYWYRQILGQKVEFLVSFYNNEISEKSEIFDDQFSVERPDGSNFTLKIRSTKLEDSAMYFCASSAWATYEQYFGPGTRLTVT.

This clone has a handful of counts. This chain uses TRBV5-5 with TRBJ2-1; TRBD2 agrees at 7 bases. The CDR3 covers 17 residues. Trimming at V came to 4 bases and at J to 3 bases, leaving 13 bases not matched to a gene. Germline V gene sequence: CDR1 SGHKS, CDR2 YYEKEE (reference sequence). The CDR3 DNA sequence: TGTGCCAGCAGCCGTGGGAGGGCTAGCGGCATCTACAATGAGCAGTTCTTC. The encoded protein is CASSRGRASGIYNEQFF.

This chain joins TRBV6-6 and TRBJ2-7; D is uncertain. The CDR3 contains 13 residues. Germline CDR1 MNHNY, CDR2 SVGAGI (reference sequence). V was pared by 2 bases and J by 6 bases, with 11 bases between. Written as DNA, the CDR3 is TGTGCCAGCAGTTACGCACCTTTCGCCGAGCAGTACTTC. This encodes CASSYAPFAEQYF.

This chain uses TRBV30 with TRBJ1-5; a possible D gene is TRBD1 (6 bases). From germline, CDR1 is GTSNPN and CDR2 SVGIG (reference sequence). CDR3 size: 13 residues. Deletions cut 1 base from V and 5 bases from J, with 9 bases between. CDR3 DNA sequence: TGTGCCTGGAGTGGGACAGCCGATCAGCCCCAGCATTTT. Translated, it gives CAWSGTADQPQHF.

This chain joins TRBV27 and TRBJ2-7; 13 bases line up with TRBD2. With 5 bases clipped from V and 0 bases from J, the junction kept 7 bases outside the gene matches. This CDR3 is built from 17 residues. Germline-derived CDR1 and CDR2 are MNHEY and SMNVEV (reference sequence). CDR3 residues: CASSMGLAGISSYEQYF. As DNA, the CDR3 is TGTGCCAGCAGTATGGGACTAGCGGGGATAAGCTCCTACGAGCAGTACTTC.

This clone was counted once. The genes are TRBV5-8 and TRBJ1-5; D unclear. V was pared by 0 bases and J by 4 bases, with 5 bases between. Germline V lookup: CDR1 SGHTS, CDR2 YDEGEE. The CDR3 is 13 amino acids. The chain's CDR3 is CASSLDRNQPQHF. The DNA for the CDR3 is TGTGCCAGCAGCTTGGACCGGAATCAGCCCCAGCATTTT.

The gene calls are TRBV3-1 (or the pseudogene TRBV3-2) and TRBJ2-7, with 8 bases matching TRBD2. From germline, CDR1 is LGHDT and CDR2 YNNKEL (reference sequence). The junction had 4 bases not matched to a gene; V was cut back by 0 bases and J by 0 bases. This CDR3 region has 16 residues. The CDR3 spells CASSQDLLAGSYEQYF. The CDR3 DNA follows: TGTGCCAGCAGCCAAGATCTGCTAGCGGGCTCCTACGAGCAGTACTTC.

The chain couples TRBV29-1 to TRBJ2-3, with 9 positions matching TRBD2. The trim removed 2 bases at V and 0 bases at J, leaving 6 bases unmatched. The V gene's germline CDR1 is SQVTM and CDR2 ANQGSEA. The CDR3 sequence is 16 residues long. The CDR3 DNA reads as TGCAGCGTTGAATCGCTAGCGGGGCCAAGCACAGATACGCAGTATTTT. This encodes CSVESLAGPSTDTQYF.

This clone has just a few counts. This chain joins TRBV18 and TRBJ1-1; D gene uncertain. CDR3 size: 13 residues. Trimming took 2 bases from V and 5 from J, leaving 9 bases between them. Germline values: CDR1 KGHSH, CDR2 LQKENI. The CDR3 bases are TGTGCCAGCTCACCAGGACGGGAGACTGAAGCTTTCTTT. Amino acid sequence: CASSPGRETEAFF.

J is TRBJ2-1 and V is TRBV24-1; 8 bases are shared with TRBD1. CDR1 is KGHDR and CDR2 is SFDVKD in the germline V gene. This CDR3 is 15 amino acids long. The trim removed 8 bases at V and 1 base at J, leaving 6 bases unmatched. CDR3 protein: CATTFNRGSYNEQFF. As DNA, the CDR3 is TGTGCCACCACCTTCAACAGGGGGTCCTACAATGAGCAGTTCTTC.

The J gene is TRBJ2-1, the V gene TRBV6-5; D is unclear. The germline V and J ends were trimmed by 6 bases and 1 base, with 13 bases remaining between them. The CDR3 consists of 15 residues. Germline CDR1 and CDR2: MNHEY and SVGAGI. For the CDR3, the DNA is TGTGCCAGCAGCCGTCGCGGTGGGTCCTACAATGAGCAGTTCTTC. This codes for CASSRRGGSYNEQFF.

This chain joins TRBV7-9 and TRBJ1-5; no reliable D call. The CDR3 totals 14 residues. The germline CDR1 and CDR2 sequences are SEHNR and FQNEAQ (reference sequence). The V end was cut by 1 base, the J end by 7 bases, with 11 bases between. The CDR3 sequence is CASSLVGIGQPQHF. The CDR3 bases are TGTGCCAGCAGCTTAGTAGGGATAGGGCAGCCCCAGCATTTT.

The rearrangement uses TRBV18 and TRBJ2-7, with TRBD1 identical over 7 bases. The CDR3 has 15 residues. The junction had 8 bases not matched to a gene; V was cut back by 4 bases and J by 2 bases. The germline CDR1 and CDR2 sequences are KGHSH and LQKENI. In DNA form, the CDR3 reads TGTGCCAGCTCACAGGGGGCGACGGAAACCTACGAGCAGTACTTC. As protein: CASSQGATETYEQYF.

This clone was seen a single time. V gene TRBV5-1 combines with J gene TRBJ2-3; possibly TRBD1 for D (6 bases). CDR3 length: 14 residues. The V end was cut by 0 bases, the J end by 6 bases, with 11 bases between. Germline V gene lookup returns CDR1 SGHRS and CDR2 YFSETQ. The CDR3 spells CASSLVGQGDTQYF. The CDR3 DNA follows: TGCGCCAGCAGCTTGGTAGGGCAGGGGGATACGCAGTATTTT. The full variable domain, rest sourced from reference TRBV5-1 and TRBJ2-3, is KAGVTQTPRYLIKTRGQQVTLSCSPISGHRSVSWYQQTPGQGLQFLFEYFSETQRNKGNFPGRFSGRQFSNSRSEMNVSTLELGDSALYLCASSLVGQGDTQYFGPGTRLTVL.

The rearrangement joins TRBV6-2 or TRBV6-3 to TRBJ1-2, with D tentatively TRBD1 (5 bases). The CDR3 runs 11 residues. In germline, CDR1 is MNHEY, CDR2 SVGEGT. V was clipped by 5 bases and J by 8 bases, with 9 bases between them. CDR3 residues: CASSAGLGYTF. Written as DNA, the CDR3 is TGTGCCAGCAGTGCAGGGCTCGGCTACACCTTC.

The CDR3, as DNA: TGCGCCAGCAGCCAAGGGCCGGGGGCTTTCTCCTATAATTCACCCCTCCACTTT. It codes for CASSQGPGAFSYNSPLHF. J is TRBJ1-6 and V is TRBV4-1; weak D call: TRBD1 (6 bases). The CDR3 is 18 amino acids. The germline V gene encodes CDR1 MGHRA and CDR2 YSYEKL. V lost 1 base to trimming and J lost 0 bases, with 13 bases between them.

The genes are TRBV29-1 and TRBJ1-3; D is unclear. The V end was cut by 4 bases, the J end by 0 bases, with 7 bases between. The CDR3 is 13 residues long. Germline lookup yields CDR1 SQVTM and CDR2 ANQGSEA. CDR3 DNA sequence: TGCAGCGTTGCACCTAACTCTGGAAACACCATATATTTT. Translating gives CSVAPNSGNTIYF.

The rearrangement links TRBV4-2 to TRBJ1-3, with D hard to call. Germline V gene sequence: CDR1 LGHNA, CDR2 YNFKEQ. V lost 0 bases to trimming and J lost 2 bases, with 11 bases between them. The CDR3 has 16 amino acids. This CDR3 reads CASSQDPILTGNTIYF. Here the CDR3 DNA reads TGTGCCAGCAGCCAAGATCCCATATTAACTGGAAACACCATATATTTT.

V gene TRBV7-2 combines with J gene TRBJ1-1; D call uncertain. V was pared by 1 base and J by 7 bases, with 13 bases between. Germline CDR1 reads SGHTA; CDR2 reads FQGNSA. The CDR3 covers 14 residues. CDR3 protein: CASSLGRSQSEAFF. Written as DNA, the CDR3 is TGTGCCAGCAGCTTAGGACGGAGTCAGAGTGAAGCTTTCTTT.

The chain has TRBV5-1 and TRBJ1-3, with TRBD1 matching 8 bases. The germline CDR1 and CDR2 sequences are SGHRS and YFSETQ. The CDR3 covers 15 residues. J gave up 0 bases and V 1 base, and 0 bases lay outside the gene matches. The CDR3, as DNA: TGCGCCAGCAGCTTGACAGGGGGCTCTGGAAACACCATATATTTT. Translating it yields CASSLTGGSGNTIYF.

This chain joins TRBV4-3 and TRBJ1-2, with D uncertain. CDR1 and CDR2 from the germline V gene are LGHNA and YSLEER. V was cut by 3 bases and J by 2 bases, with 4 bases left in between. CDR3 length: 12 amino acids. Here the CDR3 reads CASSQANYGYTF. In nucleotides, the CDR3 is TGCGCCAGCAGCCAGGCGAACTATGGCTACACCTTC.

The chain links TRBV7-2 to TRBJ2-7; 14 bases agree with TRBD2. With V trimmed by 1 base and J by 11 bases, 4 bases remained unmatched. Germline V gives CDR1 SGHTA, CDR2 FQGNSA. This CDR3 is built from 14 residues. CDR3 residues: CASSLGLAGGPEYF. CDR3 nucleotides: TGTGCCAGCAGCTTAGGACTAGCGGGAGGGCCAGAGTACTTC.

This clone was seen just once. The chain has TRBV3-1 (or the pseudogene TRBV3-2) and TRBJ2-1; 12 positions agree with TRBD2. Germline V gene data show CDR1 as LGHDT and CDR2 as YNNKEL (reference sequence). The CDR3 sequence is 15 residues long. With 0 bases clipped from V and 8 bases from J, the junction kept 2 bases outside the gene matches. The CDR3 nucleotides are TGTGCCAGCAGCCAAGAACTAGCGGGAGGAGATGAGCAGTTCTTC. Protein sequence: CASSQELAGGDEQFF.

The chain carries TRBV28 and TRBJ1-2, with 7 bases that match TRBD1. The CDR3 loop spans 13 amino acids. The V segment lost 5 bases and the J segment 5 bases; nucleotides outside the gene matches: 5. The V gene's germline CDR1 is MDHEN and CDR2 SYDVKM. CDR3 DNA sequence: TGTGCCAGCAGTCCCCCACAGGGGTATGGCTACACCTTC. Its translation: CASSPPQGYGYTF.

This rearrangement joins TRBV19 to TRBJ1-1, with unresolved D. Trimming stripped 5 bases from V and 10 bases from J, with 20 bases between. The CDR3 has 14 amino acids. Germline values: CDR1 LNHDA, CDR2 SQIVND (reference sequence). The CDR3 nucleotides read TGTGCCAGTAGTCGCGATAAGAGGGCCGGGGTAGCTTTCTTT. It translates to CASSRDKRAGVAFF. The whole variable domain, remainder taken from reference TRBV19 and TRBJ1-1, is DGGITQSPKYLFRKEGQNVTLSCEQNLNHDAMYWYRQDPGQGLRLIYYSQIVNDFQKGDIAEGYSVSREKKESFPLTVTSAQKNPTAFYLCASSRDKRAGVAFFGQGTRLTVV.

This chain connects TRBV27 to TRBJ1-5; D unclear. Trimming took off 0 bases at V and 1 base at J, with 13 bases between the two ends. This CDR3 contains 17 residues. Germline CDR1 and CDR2: MNHEY and SMNVEV (reference sequence). CDR3 residues: CASSLSGRAASNQPQHF. The CDR3 bases are TGTGCCAGCAGTTTATCCGGTAGGGCGGCGAGCAATCAGCCCCAGCATTTT.